A selection of T cell receptor beta chains follows, all from one sample in a study of CD8 T cells in ankylosing spondylitis. TCRdb reprocessed the 5' RACE reads via MiXCR and lists one record per CDR3 protein. The sample includes approximately 200,000 distinct CDR3 sequences, 10% to 15% of them seen just once. The specimen was blood, either unsorted or a sorted T cell fraction (not recorded which). These receptors were collected from a female donor with ankylosing spondylitis or in good health (not recorded which). Both conserved end residues are part of each CDR3. The order of the fields is clone size, J gene, D gene, V gene, CDR3 protein, CDR3 DNA. A D gene is named only where the DNA matches it firmly. Clone size appears in some rows only: once, few, many, or a class for an expanded clone.

size: few
J: TRBJ2-5
D: NA
V: TRBV11-2
CDR3: CASSQGGTGVGQTQYF
DNA: TGTGCCAGCAGCCAGGGGGGCACGGGAGTGGGGCAGACCCAGTACTTC

size: many
J: TRBJ1-2
D: NA
V: TRBV29-1
CDR3: CSVEDRRQRTVYTF
DNA: TGCAGCGTTGAAGATCGAAGACAAAGGACGGTCTACACCTTC

size: few
J: TRBJ1-6
D: NA
V: TRBV20-1
CDR3: CSAREPGPGLFNSPLHF
DNA: TGCAGTGCTAGAGAACCGGGGCCAGGGCTCTTTAATTCACCCCTCCACTTT

size: many
J: TRBJ2-5
D: NA
V: TRBV5-8
CDR3: CASSREGKETQYF
DNA: TGTGCCAGCAGCCGCGAAGGTAAAGAGACCCAGTACTTC

size: many
J: TRBJ1-5
D: TRBD1
V: TRBV5-1
CDR3: CASSLERDRNQPQHF
DNA: TGCGCCAGCAGCTTGGAGAGGGACAGAAATCAGCCCCAGCATTTT

size: many
J: TRBJ2-3
D: TRBD1
V: TRBV12-3/TRBV12-4
CDR3: CASSAGQGKADTQYF
DNA: TGTGCCAGCAGTGCGGGACAGGGGAAAGCAGATACGCAGTATTTT

size: few
J: TRBJ2-7
D: TRBD1
V: TRBV7-9
CDR3: CASSLVWPGGYEQYF
DNA: TGTGCCAGCAGCTTAGTCTGGCCAGGGGGCTACGAGCAGTACTTC

size: few
J: TRBJ2-7
D: TRBD1
V: TRBV7-8
CDR3: CASSLPGQGVRSYEQYF
DNA: TGTGCCAGCAGCTTACCAGGACAGGGGGTCCGTTCCTACGAGCAGTACTTC

size: NA
J: TRBJ1-3
D: NA
V: TRBV3-1
CDR3: CASSQVPSGYSGNTIYF
DNA: TGTGCCAGCAGCCAGGTCCCCAGCGGTTACTCTGGAAACACCATATATTTT

size: NA
J: TRBJ2-2
D: TRBD1
V: TRBV11-2
CDR3: CASSSGTGIYTGELFF
DNA: TGTGCCAGCAGCTCAGGGACAGGCATTTACACCGGGGAGCTGTTTTTT

size: few
J: TRBJ2-5
D: TRBD1
V: TRBV20-1
CDR3: CSARDTGQVPQETQYF
DNA: TGCAGTGCTAGAGATACGGGACAGGTCCCCCAAGAGACCCAGTACTTC

size: once
J: TRBJ2-3
D: TRBD2
V: TRBV9
CDR3: CASSVGLAGERDPQYF
DNA: TGTGCCAGCAGCGTTGGACTAGCGGGAGAGAGAGATCCGCAGTATTTT

size: few
J: TRBJ1-4
D: NA
V: TRBV30
CDR3: CAWSVEAREKLFF
DNA: TGTGCCTGGAGTGTGGAGGCACGGGAAAAACTGTTTTTT

size: many
J: TRBJ2-3
D: NA
V: TRBV7-3
CDR3: CASSLSVSTDTQYF
DNA: TGTGCCAGCAGCCTTAGCGTGAGCACAGATACGCAGTATTTT